This is a list of T cell receptor beta chains from one sample in a study of early T cells in non-severe SARS-CoV-2 infection. MiXCR, run by TCRdb on the 5' RACE reads, gives a single entry per CDR3 protein. The sample comprises 65,000 to 70,000 distinct CDR3 sequences, 11% of which are singletons, and roughly 6% rests with the top ten. The sample comprised whole blood. These receptors were taken from an adult who was a healthcare worker with PCR-confirmed SARS-CoV-2 infection or an uninfected control (not recorded which). CDR3s include the opening cysteine and the closing phenylalanine or tryptophan. The D gene is left open where the match is weak. Size tells how often a clone was seen (once, few, many) or the class of an expanded clone, and some rows leave it out.

>once|TRBV4-3|NA|TRBJ2-7
TGCGCCAGCAGCCAAGGTTCTACCGGGACCTACGAGCAGTACTTC
CASSQGSTGTYEQYF
>NA|TRBV6-1|TRBD2|TRBJ2-2
TGTGCCAGCACAGCGGGAGAAACCGGGGAGCTGTTTTTT
CASTAGETGELFF
>NA|TRBV14|NA|TRBJ2-7
TGTGCCAGCAGCCAGGGGATAAACTACGAGCAGTACTTC
CASSQGINYEQYF
>NA|TRBV28|NA|TRBJ2-1
TGTGCCAGCATCTCAGGGGGCGCGGCGGGAGGGCCTTGGAATGAGCAGTTCTTC
CASISGGAAGGPWNEQFF
>many|TRBV7-2|TRBD2|TRBJ2-6
TGTGCCAGCAGCCTACTAGGACTAGCGGGACCGGGGGCCAACGTCCTGACTTTC
CASSLLGLAGPGANVLTF
>many|TRBV20-1|NA|TRBJ1-2
TGCAGTGGGAACAGTGGGGGGACAAATGGCTACACCTTC
CSGNSGGTNGYTF
>NA|TRBV29-1|TRBD2|TRBJ2-3
TGCAGCGTTTTCCGTAGAGCGGTTGCGGGGGTAGGTACGCAGTATTTT
CSVFRRAVAGVGTQYF
>NA|TRBV5-6|NA|TRBJ1-1
TGTGCCAGCAGTAGTGCAGGGGTTGAAGCTTTCTTT
CASSSAGVEAFF
>NA|TRBV5-1|NA|TRBJ2-3
TGCGCCAGCAGCTCAGGGCTACAGGGAGGCACAGATACGCAGTATTTT
CASSSGLQGGTDTQYF
>many|TRBV12-5|NA|TRBJ2-2
TGTGCTAGAGACCTTTGGAGGGCCTTCGGGGAGCTGTTTTTT
CARDLWRAFGELFF
>many|TRBV28|TRBD1|TRBJ1-1
TGTGCCAGCAGTATTATAGGGGGCGCGGATGAAGCTTTCTTT
CASSIIGGADEAFF
>NA|TRBV2|TRBD1|TRBJ2-1
TGTGCCAGCAGTCAGACAGGGGGCTACAATGAGCAGTTCTTC
CASSQTGGYNEQFF
>few|TRBV27|NA|TRBJ1-2
TGTGCCGGTGGCGGGTCTTGTTCGAGGCACTACACCTTC
CAGGGSCSRHYTF
>few|TRBV15|TRBD1|TRBJ2-7
TGTGCCACCAGCAGGGAAAGACAGGGAGCGAGCGAGCAGTACTTC
CATSRERQGASEQYF
>few|TRBV6-1|NA|TRBJ1-3
TGTGCCAGCAGTGAACAGGCTGGAAACACCATATATTTT
CASSEQAGNTIYF
>NA|TRBV2|NA|TRBJ2-5
TGTGCCAGCAGTGAAGTGGCTAGCGCCCAAGAGACCCAGTACTTC
CASSEVASAQETQYF
>NA|TRBV28|NA|TRBJ2-7
TGTGCCAGCAGTTTAGGTTTCGAGCAGTACTTC
CASSLGFEQYF
>few|TRBV2|NA|TRBJ2-3
TGTGCCAGCAGTCTAGAAAGCGGGTCCACAGATACGCAGTATTTT
CASSLESGSTDTQYF
>medium-sized|TRBV12-3/TRBV12-4|NA|TRBJ2-5
TGTGCCAGCAGTCCCCGGGGAACCCAGTACTTC
CASSPRGTQYF
>NA|TRBV7-6|NA|TRBJ2-2
TGTGCCAGCAGCTGGGGGTACACCGGGGAGCTGTTTTTT
CASSWGYTGELFF
>NA|TRBV19|NA|TRBJ1-2
TGTGCCAGTAGTATGGGTCTTCGACGCGGCTACACCTTC
CASSMGLRRGYTF
>many|TRBV7-9|NA|TRBJ2-7
TGTGCCAGCAGCTTATCATCCGAGCAGTACTTC
CASSLSSEQYF
>many|TRBV7-6|NA|TRBJ2-2
TGTGCCAGCAGCTTAGCCGAAGTGGGCACCGGGGAGCTGTTTTTT
CASSLAEVGTGELFF
>NA|TRBV9|NA|TRBJ1-1
TGTGCCAGCAGCGTAGAATCCACACCTAGGCGTGGGGCTTTCTTT
CASSVESTPRRGAFF
>NA|TRBV11-2|TRBD2|TRBJ2-1
TGTGCCAGCAGCTTAGAACTAGCGAATCGAATGGTCTTC
CASSLELANRMVF
>many|TRBV7-8|TRBD2|TRBJ2-5
TGTGCCAGCAGCTTTTCCCGACTAGCGGCAGTAGAGACCCAGTACTTC
CASSFSRLAAVETQYF
>NA|TRBV28|NA|TRBJ2-7
TGTGCCAGCAGTTTGGGGGACAAGGGGGGTTACGAGCAGTACTTC
CASSLGDKGGYEQYF
>NA|TRBV19|NA|TRBJ2-6
TGTGCCAGTAGTATATCGCCCGGGGCCAACGTCCTGACTTTC
CASSISPGANVLTF
>few|TRBV18|NA|TRBJ1-1
TGTGCCAGCTCACCTTCCCCGGGGGTCAGGGCGAACACTGAAGCTTTCTTT
CASSPSPGVRANTEAFF
>many|TRBV20-1|NA|TRBJ1-2
TGCAGTGCTAGAGAGGGGGCACAGGGCTACACCTTC
CSAREGAQGYTF
>NA|TRBV7-9|NA|TRBJ2-2
TGTGCCAGCAGCTTTGAGAACACCGGGGAGCTGTTTTTT
CASSFENTGELFF
>many|TRBV20-1|TRBD2|TRBJ2-7
TGCAGTGCTCTAGGGTTAGCGGGAGGAGGAGCCTCCGAGCAGTACTTC
CSALGLAGGGASEQYF
>few|TRBV18|NA|TRBJ2-3
TGTGCCAGCTCACCCTCGGCCGGGACTTACACTACAGATACGCAGTATTTT
CASSPSAGTYTTDTQYF
>NA|TRBV5-5|TRBD2|TRBJ2-5
TGTGCCAGCAGCTTGTTCGGGGGACTACAAGAGACCCAGTACTTC
CASSLFGGLQETQYF
>many|TRBV12-3/TRBV12-4|NA|TRBJ2-2
TGTGCCCCCGGGGATTCGAACACCGGGGAGCTGTTTTTT
CAPGDSNTGELFF
>many|TRBV29-1|NA|TRBJ1-1
TGCAGCGTTGCACGGTCGAACACTGAAGCTTTCTTT
CSVARSNTEAFF
>many|TRBV2|NA|TRBJ1-2
TGTGCCAGCAGTGACAAGAACTATGGCTACACCTTC
CASSDKNYGYTF
>NA|TRBV4-3|NA|TRBJ2-1
TGCGCCAGCAGTCGTAGGTTTAGGTCGGCGGATGAGCAGTTCTTC
CASSRRFRSADEQFF
>NA|TRBV30|NA|TRBJ1-1
TGTGCCTGGAGTGCACAGGGACCCACTGAAGCTTTCTTT
CAWSAQGPTEAFF
>NA|TRBV7-8|NA|TRBJ2-2
TGTGCCAGCAGCTTACTGGTCGCAGGGGTGTCCACCGGGGAGCTGTTTTTT
CASSLLVAGVSTGELFF
>many|TRBV3-1|NA|TRBJ2-1
TGTGCCAGCAGCCAAGCAGCAGGAGGGTTCAATGAGCAGTTCTTC
CASSQAAGGFNEQFF
>NA|TRBV9|NA|TRBJ2-7
TGTGCCAGCAGCCCAGCCACAACGACAGGACCCTACGAGCAGTACTTC
CASSPATTTGPYEQYF
>few|TRBV11-2|NA|TRBJ1-1
TGTGCCAGCAGATCCGACTTCATCACTGAAGCTTTCTTT
CASRSDFITEAFF
>few|TRBV18|TRBD2|TRBJ2-1
TGTGCCAGCTCACCTACTAGCGGGAGTGCGAATGAGCAGTTCTTC
CASSPTSGSANEQFF
>many|TRBV6-1|NA|TRBJ2-3
TGTGCCAGCACCCGAGGGCAGGCTACAGATACGCAGTATTTT
CASTRGQATDTQYF
>NA|TRBV18|NA|TRBJ2-5
TGTGCCAGCTCACCGGCGGGGGCACAGGGTTACTTC
CASSPAGAQGYF
>NA|TRBV20-1|NA|TRBJ2-3
TGCAGTGCGGGACTTGGAGGGACAGATACGCAGTATTTT
CSAGLGGTDTQYF
>few|TRBV2|TRBD1|TRBJ2-7
TGTGCCAGCAGTGGAGTAAGGGACAGCTCCTACGAGCAGTACTTC
CASSGVRDSSYEQYF
>few|TRBV10-3|NA|TRBJ1-5
TGTGCCATCAGTGGACATCATGATCAGCCCCAGCATTTT
CAISGHHDQPQHF